Presented here are 24 T cell receptor beta chains from one specimen sequenced in a study of blood T cell repertoires in COVID-19 (dated by TCRdb to 2018 to 2021). Library method: the immunoSEQ multiplex PCR assay. TCRdb carries this immuneACCESS record with in-frame sequences only. Its versions omit some clonotypes, under half of them owing to an unresolved V gene in the studies checked, with the rest unexplained. For this sample there are under 300,000 clones; approximately 81% appear just once. Of the sample, roughly 2.9% is held by the ten largest clones. The sample consisted of peripheral blood. The source is a woman aged 55-75 years with active or convalescent COVID-19.

The V gene is TRBV18, the J gene TRBJ1-2; no reliable D call. This CDR3 spans 13 amino acids. V gave up 8 bases and J gave up 9 bases, with 19 bases separating them. In germline, CDR1 is KGHSH, CDR2 LQKENI. CDR3 nucleotide sequence: TGTGCCAGCCACTGGGAGCCTGAAGGTAGCTACACCTTC. Its protein product is CASHWEPEGSYTF.

This chain connects TRBV25-1 to TRBJ1-6, with D possibly matching TRBD1 (5 bases). Germline assignment: CDR1 MGHDK and CDR2 SYGVNS. This CDR3 region has 15 residues. V shed 3 bases and J shed 7 bases, with 13 bases lying between them. For the CDR3, the DNA is TGTGCCAGCAGTGATAGCGGCAGGGTCAATTCACCCCTCCACTTT. This encodes CASSDSGRVNSPLHF.

The gene calls are TRBV19 and TRBJ1-4; the D is unclear. The V gene lost 3 bases and the J gene lost 7 bases, with 9 bases spanning the gap. Germline values: CDR1 LNHDA, CDR2 SQIVND (reference sequence). The CDR3 length is 13 residues. The CDR3 is CASSIQLPEKLFF. CDR3 DNA: TGTGCCAGTAGTATCCAACTTCCTGAAAAACTGTTTTTT.

The V and J genes are TRBV6-5 and TRBJ2-2, with 7 bases identical to TRBD1. Germline V lookup: CDR1 MNHEY, CDR2 SVGAGI. The J segment lost 7 bases and the V segment lost 6 bases, leaving 11 bases of the junction unmatched. This CDR3 region has 15 residues. DNA of the CDR3: TGTGCCAGCAGACTTAAATTACAGGGGCACGGGGAGCTGTTTTTT. This sequence encodes CASRLKLQGHGELFF.

V usage is TRBV5-6 and J usage is TRBJ2-5; 10 bases match TRBD2. V shed 1 base and J 10 bases; nucleotides not matched to a gene: 7. The CDR3 extends over 14 amino acids. Per germline, CDR1 SGHDT and CDR2 YYEEEE. CDR3 DNA: TGTGCCAGCAGCTTGCGTAGCGGGGGGCCCTTCCAGTACTTC. This encodes CASSLRSGGPFQYF.

V and J are TRBV19 and TRBJ2-1; TRBD1 might be the D (5 bases). Germline loops: CDR1 LNHDA, CDR2 SQIVND (reference sequence). The V end was cut by 0 bases, the J end by 1 base, with 7 bases between. The CDR3 is 15 residues long. Here the CDR3 reads CASSIDRESYNEQFF. The DNA for the CDR3 is TGTGCCAGTAGTATAGACAGGGAATCCTACAATGAGCAGTTCTTC.

V is TRBV14 and J is TRBJ1-6; no definite D call. The CDR3 covers 14 residues. Trimming removed 4 bases at V and 6 bases at J, with 10 bases between. CDR1 is SGHDN, CDR2 FVKESK, per germline. The CDR3 loop is CASSPPWPNSPLHF. In nucleotides, the CDR3 is TGTGCCAGCAGCCCCCCTTGGCCTAATTCACCCCTCCACTTT.

The chain combines TRBV5-8 with TRBJ1-3; a weak D match, TRBD1 (5 bases). Germline lookup yields CDR1 SGHTS and CDR2 YDEGEE. Trimming left V 1 base short and J 0 bases short, with 11 bases between. The CDR3 contains 16 residues. This chain's CDR3 is CASSLWGRLSGNTIYF. The CDR3, as DNA: TGTGCCAGCAGCTTGTGGGGCAGACTCTCTGGAAACACCATATATTTT.

With regard to this clone: A read error may account for a junction end that differs from germline. V is TRBV10-2 and J is TRBJ2-3, with 8 positions matching TRBD2. CDR3 length: 15 amino acids. The germline V gene has CDR1 WSHSY and CDR2 SAAADI. CDR3 in amino acids: CASREWGGGKDTQYF. CDR3 nucleotides: TGCGCCAGCAGGGAGTGGGGCGGGGGGAAAGATACGCAGTATTTT.

This rearrangement joins TRBV11-3 to TRBJ2-7, with 9 bases fitting TRBD1. Germline trimming cut 4 bases from V and 6 bases from J; bases unmatched to any gene: 7. CDR1 and CDR2 (germline): SGHNT, YENEEA. CDR3 length: 14 residues. The CDR3 nucleotides read TGTGCCAGCAGCTCCCGGGACAGGGAAGCCGAGCAGTACTTC. It is translated as CASSSRDREAEQYF.

The V call is TRBV7-9, the J call TRBJ1-4; 7 nucleotides line up with TRBD1. The CDR3 is made up of 14 amino acids. Looked up from germline, CDR1 is SEHNR and CDR2 is FQNEAQ (reference sequence). V shed 5 bases, J shed 7 bases, and the junction held 7 bases outside the gene matches. The CDR3 loop is CASSPTGSGEKLFF. The CDR3 DNA reads as TGTGCCAGCAGCCCGACAGGGTCCGGTGAAAAACTGTTTTTT.

This rearrangement joins TRBV2 to TRBJ2-3; a possible D gene is TRBD2 (6 bases). CDR3 length equals 14 residues. Trimming removed 4 bases at V and 6 bases at J, with 14 bases between. Looked up from germline, CDR1 is SNHLY and CDR2 is FYNNEI. The CDR3 DNA sequence: TGTGCCAGCAGTGGGGGGACTCCCGGGGATACGCAGTATTTT. Protein sequence: CASSGGTPGDTQYF.

The genes are TRBV27 and TRBJ2-1; the match to TRBD1 covers 7 bases. Germline V gene data show CDR1 as MNHEY and CDR2 as SMNVEV (reference sequence). The CDR3 is 14 residues long. V shed 4 bases, J shed 13 bases, and the junction held 13 bases outside the gene matches. The CDR3 nucleotides read TGTGCCAGCAGTTCCTACCGGGACAGAAGATTCCAGTTCTTC. This sequence encodes CASSSYRDRRFQFF.

The CDR3 sequence: CASNEGTGGNQPQHF. The CDR3 DNA reads TGTGCCAGCAATGAGGGGACAGGAGGGAATCAGCCCCAGCATTTT. This chain joins TRBV27 and TRBJ1-5; 8 bases are shared with TRBD1. CDR1 MNHEY and CDR2 SMNVEV come from the germline V gene (reference sequence). With V trimmed by 7 bases and J by 4 bases, 9 bases remained unmatched. The CDR3 has 15 amino acids.

The gene calls are TRBV7-2 and TRBJ1-1, with 8 positions matching TRBD1. CDR3 length: 14 amino acids. Trimming at V came to 4 bases and at J to 3 bases, leaving 4 bases not matched to a gene. Per germline, CDR1 SGHTA and CDR2 FQGNSA. The CDR3 region is CASSSGQGYTEAFF. CDR3 nucleotide sequence: TGTGCCAGCAGCTCTGGACAGGGTTACACTGAAGCTTTCTTT.

The DNA for the CDR3 is TGTGCCAGCAGCTTAACAGGGGGATCCGAAGCTTTCTTT. Translating gives CASSLTGGSEAFF. V is TRBV7-3 and J is TRBJ1-1; TRBD1 is a possible D gene (6 bases). Germline V CDR1 and CDR2: SGHTA, FQGTGA. V was trimmed by 0 bases and J by 8 bases, leaving 10 bases between them. The CDR3 contains 13 residues.

This clone was found once. Its ends do not fully match the called genes, so a read error is possible. The V gene is TRBV11-3, the J gene TRBJ1-2; possibly TRBD1 for D (6 bases). The CDR3 is 13 residues long. Germline V gives CDR1 SGHNT, CDR2 YENEEA. The CDR3 coding sequence is TGTGCCAGCAGCTTAGTCCCTTGGGACACACCCAGCTTC. Protein sequence: CASSLVPWDTPSF.

The CDR3 spells CASRNGDNSPLHF. The CDR3, as DNA: TGTGCCAGCAGGAACGGGGATAATTCACCCCTCCACTTT. This chain uses TRBV6-5 with TRBJ1-6; no clear D. There are 13 residues in the CDR3. The germline CDR1 and CDR2 sequences are MNHEY and SVGAGI. V was clipped by 6 bases and J by 5 bases, with 8 bases between them.

This rearrangement joins TRBV29-1 to TRBJ1-1; TRBD1 aligns across 12 bases. CDR1 and CDR2 (germline): SQVTM, ANQGSEA. The CDR3 sequence is 14 residues long. The V and J ends lost 1 base and 6 bases, in that order; junction bases with no gene match: 3. The CDR3 reads CSVEVGQGAAEAFF. The CDR3, as DNA: TGCAGCGTTGAAGTGGGACAGGGGGCTGCTGAAGCTTTCTTT.

The chain combines TRBV6-6 with TRBJ1-2; D uncertain. The CDR3 runs to 14 residues. Germline V gene data show CDR1 as MNHNY and CDR2 as SVGAGI (reference sequence). V lost 0 bases and J 2 bases, leaving 7 bases between the germline ends. CDR3 nucleotides: TGTGCCAGCAGTTACTCGGCCACAAACTATGGCTACACCTTC. It yields the protein CASSYSATNYGYTF.

This chain connects TRBV4-3 to TRBJ2-1; weak D call: TRBD1 (7 bases). V was pared by 0 bases and J by 2 bases, with 17 bases between. Germline V gene lookup returns CDR1 LGHNA and CDR2 YSLEER. CDR3 size: 18 residues. The CDR3 loop reads CASSQDGASRGAYNEQFF. In nucleotides, the CDR3 is TGCGCCAGCAGCCAAGATGGGGCCTCCAGGGGGGCCTACAATGAGCAGTTCTTC.

This sequence joins TRBV6-1 and TRBJ2-7; 11 bases match TRBD2. V gave up 10 bases and J gave up 2 bases; unmatched junction bases: 7. CDR1 is MNHNS, CDR2 SASEGT, per germline. The CDR3 sequence is 14 residues long. The CDR3 coding sequence is TGTGCCACCTTAGCGGGGGGGATCACCTACGAGCAGTACTTC. Amino acids: CATLAGGITYEQYF.

The gene calls are TRBV19 and TRBJ2-5; TRBD2 might be the D (5 bases). CDR1 is LNHDA, CDR2 SQIVND, per germline (reference sequence). The CDR3 loop spans 16 amino acids. The V and J ends lost 4 bases and 0 bases respectively, with 15 bases between them. CDR3 in DNA: TGTGCCAGTAGTAACTCCTGGAGGCAGGACCAAGAGACCCAGTACTTC. Its translation is CASSNSWRQDQETQYF.

J is TRBJ2-3 and V is TRBV19; D is unresolved. Looked up from germline, CDR1 is LNHDA and CDR2 is SQIVND (reference sequence). V lost 0 bases, J lost 4 bases, and 5 bases lay in between. This CDR3 is 13 amino acids long. CDR3 nucleotides: TGTGCCAGTAGTATAGATCCCGCAGATACGCAGTATTTT. Its protein product is CASSIDPADTQYF.